These T cell receptor beta chains were read from a single sample in a study of T cells in Graves' hyperthyroidism and ophthalmopathy. Using its own MiXCR run on the multiplex PCR reads, TCRdb lists one record per CDR3 protein. The table has roughly 350,000 distinct CDR3 sequences, roughly 15% seen once; the top ten hold roughly 21%. The sequenced sample was blood. The receptor source for this set is a woman aged 25 to 45 with Graves' ophthalmopathy. Both conserved end residues are part of each CDR3. The D gene is left open where the match is weak. Clone size is shown for a subset of rows, as once, few, many or a class of expanded clone.

clone size	V gene	J gene	D gene	CDR3 protein	CDR3 DNA
many	TRBV6-1	TRBJ2-7	.	CASSEVMSGAYEQYF	TGTGCCAGCAGTGAAGTTATGTCTGGGGCCTACGAGCAGTACTTC
many	TRBV9	TRBJ1-3	.	CASSPRVPILAGNTIYF	TGTGCCAGCAGCCCCAGAGTACCCATCTTGGCTGGAAACACCATATATTTT
many	TRBV28	TRBJ1-2	.	CASSLTPRLSGYTF	TGTGCCAGCAGTTTAACCCCCAGGCTTTCGGGCTACACCTTC
many	TRBV6-1	TRBJ1-2	TRBD1	CASSYTRGTGSGYTF	TGTGCCAGCAGTTATACAAGGGGGACAGGGTCTGGCTACACCTTC
many	TRBV5-8	TRBJ2-1	TRBD2	CASSLGLRGGHYEQFF	TGTGCCAGCAGCTTGGGGTTGCGGGGGGGTCATTATGAGCAGTTCTTC
.	TRBV20-1	TRBJ2-2	TRBD2	CSASLVSGGGYTTGELFF	TGCAGTGCTAGTCTGGTTAGCGGGGGGGGTTACACGACCGGGGAGCTGTTTTTT
few	TRBV5-4	TRBJ1-4	.	CASSFLGAKEKLFF	TGTGCCAGCAGCTTTCTGGGGGCTAAGGAAAAACTGTTTTTT
.	TRBV7-9	TRBJ1-3	.	CASSSTTGASYFSGNTIYF	TGTGCCAGCAGCTCTACCACCGGGGCCAGCTACTTCTCTGGAAACACCATATATTTT
many	TRBV28	TRBJ2-7	.	CASRPVGRTYEQYF	TGTGCCAGCAGGCCTGTCGGACGGACTTACGAGCAGTACTTC
many	TRBV10-3	TRBJ2-5	TRBD1	CAISSPGTEETQYF	TGTGCCATCAGTTCCCCTGGGACAGAAGAGACCCAGTACTTC
few	TRBV15	TRBJ1-1	.	CATSSSLRGAFF	TGTGCCACCAGCTCCTCCCTGAGGGGAGCTTTCTTT
.	TRBV7-3	TRBJ2-7	.	CASSWIVTVYEQYF	TGTGCCAGCAGTTGGATAGTAACGGTCTACGAGCAGTACTTC
many	TRBV3-1	TRBJ2-1	.	CASSLQGGMGEQFF	TGTGCCAGCAGCCTCCAGGGGGGGATGGGCGAGCAGTTCTTC
many	TRBV5-8	TRBJ2-7	.	CASGDFGEQYF	TGTGCCAGCGGGGACTTCGGCGAGCAGTACTTC